This passage covers 3 T cell receptor beta chains from one sample sequenced in a study of T-cell memory formation after mild COVID-19. TCRdb processed the 5' RACE reads anew with MiXCR; each CDR3 protein has one entry. Of 300,000 to 350,000 distinct CDR3 sequences in the sample, roughly an eighth were seen once. The sample taken for sequencing was PBMCs or a T cell subset sorted from them (not recorded which). All receptors derive from a man aged 18 to 30 who had mild COVID-19 (a few samples of this study predate the infection). Cell type and time point are not known.

This clonotype was seen a few times. The rearrangement joins TRBV7-9 to TRBJ2-7, with D uncertain. CDR3 size: 13 residues. Germline V gene data show CDR1 as SEHNR and CDR2 as FQNEAQ (reference sequence). The ends were cut back, 6 bases at V and 0 bases at J, with 9 bases in the middle. The CDR3 loop is CASRDPYSYEQYV. The CDR3 nucleotides read TGTGCCAGCAGGGACCCCTACTCCTACGAGCAGTACGTC.

CDR3 DNA sequence: TGCGCCAGCGTTTTAGACCTGGCCGGAGAGACCCAGTACTTC. It yields the protein CASVLDLAGETQYF. The rearrangement links TRBV10-2 to TRBJ2-5; D is unresolved. The CDR3 sequence is 14 residues long. V was cut by 8 bases and J by 4 bases, with 17 bases left in between. The V gene's germline CDR1 is WSHSY and CDR2 SAAADI.

In this sample, this clonotype turned up many times. The chain recombines TRBV5-1 with TRBJ1-1; D gene uncertain. The CDR3 spans 15 residues. Trimming removed 0 bases at V and 4 bases at J, with 13 bases between. CDR1 is SGHRS, CDR2 YFSETQ, per germline. The CDR3 DNA sequence: TGCGCCAGCAGCTTGGATGGGCCGCCCATCACTGAAGCTTTCTTT. The encoded protein is CASSLDGPPITEAFF.